The 8 T cell receptor beta chains below were found in one sample sequenced in a study of blood T cell repertoires in COVID-19. The table came from immunoSEQ multiplex PCR; TCRdb's copy has only in-frame clones and leaves some out. The sample records some 160,000 clones, just over 90% being singletons. Sequences were obtained from peripheral blood. These receptors were collected from a man in his late teens or twenties with acute or convalescent COVID-19.

The V gene is TRBV7-6, the J gene TRBJ2-7, with TRBD2 as a possible D gene (6 bases). The CDR3 totals 18 residues. The V gene lost 4 bases and the J gene lost 3 bases, with 25 bases spanning the gap. Germline V CDR1 and CDR2: SGHVS, FNYEAQ. The CDR3 sequence: CASSSKPPGLLTHYEQYF. The DNA of the CDR3 is TGTGCCAGCAGCTCGAAACCCCCGGGACTTCTAACCCACTACGAGCAGTACTTC.

J is TRBJ1-1 and V is TRBV25-1; 10 nucleotides match TRBD1. This CDR3 is 16 amino acids long. V was clipped by 3 bases and J by 4 bases; unmatched bases: 8. CDR1 MGHDK and CDR2 SYGVNS come from the germline V gene. Here the CDR3 reads CASSDPTGTGATEAFF. The CDR3 bases are TGTGCCAGCAGTGATCCAACCGGGACAGGGGCCACTGAAGCTTTCTTT.

This clone was detected a few times. This chain connects TRBV19 to TRBJ2-2; 7 nucleotides align to TRBD2. The V gene's germline CDR1 is LNHDA and CDR2 SQIVND (reference sequence). CDR3 length equals 14 residues. Trimming removed 5 bases from V and 1 base from J; junction bases left unmatched: 1. CDR3 sequence reads: CASSGGGNTGELFF. The CDR3 nucleotides are TGTGCCAGTAGTGGCGGGGGGAACACCGGGGAGCTGTTTTTT.

The chain is built from TRBV5-4 and TRBJ2-1; 11 bases fit TRBD2. There are 14 residues in the CDR3. J gave up 7 bases and V 0 bases, and 0 bases lay outside the gene matches. CDR1 and CDR2 (germline): SGHNT, YYREEE (reference sequence). This CDR3 reads CASSLGLAGNEQFF. The CDR3 coding sequence is TGTGCCAGCAGCTTGGGACTAGCGGGAAATGAGCAGTTCTTC.

The chain couples TRBV24-1 to TRBJ2-1; 8 bases align to TRBD2. CDR1 and CDR2 from the germline V gene are KGHDR and SFDVKD. The J segment lost 3 bases and the V segment lost 4 bases, leaving 1 base of the junction unmatched. The CDR3 is 14 residues long. CDR3 protein: CATSEGLDYNEQFF. CDR3 sequence (DNA): TGTGCCACCAGTGAGGGACTAGACTACAATGAGCAGTTCTTC.

V gene TRBV12-5 combines with J gene TRBJ2-2, with 8 bases matching TRBD1. This CDR3 is built from 15 residues. The V segment lost 3 bases and the J segment 5 bases; nucleotides outside the gene matches: 5. Germline values: CDR1 LGHNT, CDR2 FRNRAP. The CDR3 nucleotides are TGTGCTAGTGGTTTCGGACAGGGAGCAACCGGGGAGCTGTTTTTT. Protein product: CASGFGQGATGELFF.

CDR3 bases: TGTGCCAGCAGCGTCGGGGTTAGCACAGATACGCAGTATTTT. Its protein is CASSVGVSTDTQYF. The rearrangement uses TRBV9 and TRBJ2-3; D is perhaps TRBD2 (5 bases). Trimming took off 2 bases at V and 0 bases at J, with 7 bases between the two ends. In germline, CDR1 is SGDLS, CDR2 YYNGEE. This CDR3 is built from 14 residues.

The rearrangement joins TRBV3-1 (or the pseudogene TRBV3-2) to TRBJ1-2, with TRBD1 matching 10 bases. CDR1 is LGHDT and CDR2 is YNNKEL in the germline V gene (reference sequence). V lost 2 bases, J lost 1 base, and 10 bases stayed unmatched. The CDR3 totals 18 residues. The CDR3 DNA follows: TGTGCCAGCAGCCAATGGACAGGGGGAGGCCGAGTTAACTATGGCTACACCTTC. The encoded protein is CASSQWTGGGRVNYGYTF.